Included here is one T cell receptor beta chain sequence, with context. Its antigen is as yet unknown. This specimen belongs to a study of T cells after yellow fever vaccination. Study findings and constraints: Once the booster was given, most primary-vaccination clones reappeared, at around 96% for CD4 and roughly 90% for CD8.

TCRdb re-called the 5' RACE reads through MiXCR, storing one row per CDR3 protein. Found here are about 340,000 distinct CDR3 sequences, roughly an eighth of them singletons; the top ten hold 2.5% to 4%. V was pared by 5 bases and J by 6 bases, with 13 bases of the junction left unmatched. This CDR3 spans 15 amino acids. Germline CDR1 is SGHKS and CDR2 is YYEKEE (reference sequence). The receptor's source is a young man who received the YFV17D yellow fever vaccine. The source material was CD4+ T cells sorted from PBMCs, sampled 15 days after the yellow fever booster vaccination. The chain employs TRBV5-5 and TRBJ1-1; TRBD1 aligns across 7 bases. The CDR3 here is CASSRPGGGRAEAFF. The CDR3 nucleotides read TGTGCCAGCAGTCGACCAGGAGGGGGCCGAGCTGAAGCTTTCTTT.